These T cell receptor beta chains were read from a single sample in a study of cytomegalovirus exposure and HLA in healthy donors. Sequenced by immunoSEQ multiplex PCR; TCRdb stores in-frame clones only, minus some. The data show 150,000 to 250,000 clones, roughly 81% seen once. The specimen was PBMCs. The receptors stem from a woman aged 30 to 39 in good health and CMV-seronegative. Each CDR3 is given with its conserved first and last residue. Some rows mark clone size as missing; the rest say once, few, many or name a class of expanded clone.

TRBV9	TRBJ1-6	.	CASSDLRAGVNSPLHF
TRBV6-5	TRBJ1-2	.	CASSYLQGNSGYTF
TRBV15	TRBJ2-2	.	CATSRDWGQGSTGELFF
TRBV7-9	TRBJ1-2	.	CASSGQGGYGYTF
TRBV29-1	TRBJ1-1	.	CSGLQGVRTEAFF
TRBV28	TRBJ2-7	.	CASRPGQAYEQYF
TRBV30	TRBJ1-4	.	CAWNSYPNEKLFF
TRBV28	TRBJ2-3	.	CASSSAGGGTDTQYF
TRBV5-6	TRBJ1-1	.	CASSLTTSEAFF
TRBV7-8	TRBJ1-1	.	CASSFNSLNTEAFF
TRBV11-2	TRBJ2-7	few	CASSLGDSLSYEQYF
TRBV28	TRBJ1-6	few	CASILTGTNSPLHF
TRBV7-6	TRBJ1-6	few	CASSLGENSPLHF
TRBV6-1	TRBJ2-1	.	CASSEVAGGLGEQFF
TRBV4-1	TRBJ2-3	.	CASSQDPVLDTQYF
TRBV5-1	TRBJ2-2	.	CASLPQGANTGELFF
TRBV7-2	TRBJ1-5	.	CASSAHSRTPRPQHF
TRBV10-1	TRBJ2-1	.	CASSGGMTAVDNEQFF
TRBV27	TRBJ2-5	.	CASSFRVEETQYF
TRBV28	TRBJ1-2	.	CASSPSFGQYGYTF
TRBV2	TRBJ1-2	.	CASSEGQGNYGYTF
TRBV7-2	TRBJ2-3	few	CASSLDYPGVGSDTQYF
TRBV18	TRBJ1-5	.	CASSSQGARNQPQHF
TRBV30	TRBJ1-3	.	CAWWTGYSGNTIYF
TRBV2	TRBJ1-1	.	CASKKTERNTEAFF
TRBV27	TRBJ2-7	few	CASSILSYEQYF
TRBV6-5	TRBJ1-4	.	CASSYLGTGDPLFF
TRBV19	TRBJ1-2	.	CASTPRQGASGYGYTF
TRBV7-6	TRBJ2-3	.	CASSSRDTDTQYF
TRBV27	TRBJ1-3	.	CASSFRGSGNTIYF
TRBV18	TRBJ2-7	.	CASSPSGSSPYEQYF
TRBV19	TRBJ2-1	.	CASSTPSEHEQFF
TRBV19	TRBJ1-4	.	CASSRTGENEKLFF
TRBV5-1	TRBJ2-3	.	CASSTSSGSTDTQYF
TRBV4-1	TRBJ1-1	.	CASSQDYILLDTEAFF
TRBV5-1	TRBJ2-1	.	CASSSLGEGATSGKSSYNEQFF
TRBV4-1	TRBJ2-7	.	CASSQGRQGGYEQYF
TRBV6-1	TRBJ1-1	.	CASPTGGNTEAFF
TRBV11-3	TRBJ2-2	.	CASSLISWAGANGELFF
TRBV7-9	TRBJ2-7	once	CASSARQGYYEQYF
TRBV7-9	TRBJ2-1	.	CASRRKRDEQFF
TRBV19	TRBJ2-3	.	CASRPLGQGTDTQYF
TRBV19	TRBJ1-5	few	CASSLRGPQPQHF
TRBV4-1	TRBJ2-1	few	CASSYNLAGVMLGEQFF
TRBV5-1	TRBJ2-1	.	CASSPDREGNEQFF